This TCR beta chain was retrieved from a study of CD8 T cells in Susac syndrome. It was with random hexamers that 0.5 to 1 ug RNA was reverse transcribed. An immunoSEQ multiplex PCR amplified TCR beta CDR3 over 54 Vbeta and 13 Jbeta. TCRdb passed the immunoSEQ multiplex PCR reads through MiXCR, listing each CDR3 protein once. The sample includes 150,000 to 200,000 distinct CDR3 sequences, around 95% seen only once; the top ten take approximately 0.14%. TEMRA cells were enriched by FACS, and CD4+ and CD8+ T cells were negatively isolated. This clonotype was obtained from a human donor in good health. Sequencing used CD4+ T cells from PBMCs.

In DNA form, the CDR3 reads TGCAGCGCTGGCCCAACTAATGAAAAACTGTTTTTT. Translation: CSAGPTNEKLFF. This rearrangement joins TRBV29-1 to TRBJ1-4; D call uncertain. The V gene's germline CDR1 is SQVTM and CDR2 ANQGSEA. Trimming removed 7 bases from V and 0 bases from J, with 6 bases in between. This CDR3 has 12 residues.